These 24 T cell receptor beta chains were all obtained from the same sample, sequenced in a study of CD8+ T cells in alopecia areata. Extracted RNA was reverse transcribed, and the resulting cDNA served as sequencing template. Libraries were prepared by immunoSEQ multiplex PCR; TCRdb keeps only in-frame clonotypes and omits some of them. The sample has 150,000 to 200,000 clones, 55% to 75% seen once. The treatment here: oral pan-JAK inhibitor, 5-10 mg twice daily. The source was CD4+ T cells sorted from blood, collected at week 24, from a patient treated with tofacitinib. These receptor sequences come from a human donor with alopecia areata.

This chain uses TRBV30 with TRBJ2-7; tentatively, D is TRBD2 (5 bases). The CDR3 runs 13 residues. Trimming shortened V by 5 bases and J by 0 bases, and 11 bases separated the two germline ends. Germline V gene data show CDR1 as GTSNPN and CDR2 as SVGIG (reference sequence). The chain's CDR3 is CAWDYGLSYEQYF. Written as DNA, the CDR3 is TGTGCCTGGGATTATGGACTCTCCTACGAGCAGTACTTC. Using reference TRBV30 and TRBJ2-7 for the parts outside the CDR3, the full variable domain is SQTIHQWPATLVQPVGSPLSLECTVEGTSNPNLYWYRQAAGRGLQLLFYSVGIGQISSEVPQNLSASRPQDRQFILSSKKLLLSDSGFYLCAWDYGLSYEQYFGPGTRLTVT.

V usage is TRBV5-4 and J usage is TRBJ1-2, with D hard to call. The length of the CDR3 is 13 residues. Per germline, CDR1 SGHNT and CDR2 YYREEE (reference sequence). The V end was cut by 0 bases, the J end by 4 bases, with 7 bases between. CDR3 nucleotides: TGTGCCAGCAGCTTGGGGACGGGCTATGGCTACACCTTC. Protein: CASSLGTGYGYTF.

V gene TRBV27 combines with J gene TRBJ1-1; no firm D call. CDR3 length equals 14 residues. Trimming took 3 bases from V and 1 from J, leaving 9 bases between them. Looked up from germline, CDR1 is MNHEY and CDR2 is SMNVEV (reference sequence). The CDR3 DNA reads as TGTGCCAGCAGTTTTGGGAGCAGGAACACTGAAGCTTTCTTT. Translation: CASSFGSRNTEAFF.

The CDR3 DNA follows: TGTGCCAGCAGTTCCCAGCGGGGCTCCACCGACGAGCAGTACTTC. This gives the protein CASSSQRGSTDEQYF. This sequence joins TRBV6-5 and TRBJ2-7; TRBD2 aligns across 7 bases. The CDR3 runs 15 residues. Germline V gene data show CDR1 as MNHEY and CDR2 as SVGAGI. With 4 bases clipped from V and 5 bases from J, the junction kept 11 bases outside the gene matches.

In this sample, this clone turned up a few times. The gene calls are TRBV28 and TRBJ1-1, with 9 nucleotides matching TRBD1. CDR1 is MDHEN, CDR2 SYDVKM, per germline. The CDR3 totals 13 residues. The V and J ends lost 8 bases and 4 bases, in that order; junction bases with no gene match: 5. CDR3 DNA sequence: TGTGCCAGCCGATCGGGACAGGGCACTGAAGCTTTCTTT. Encoded protein: CASRSGQGTEAFF.

The chain joins TRBV29-1 to TRBJ2-6; D unclear. The germline CDR1 and CDR2 sequences are SQVTM and ANQGSEA. V was shortened by 3 bases and J by 2 bases, with 5 bases between the two germline ends. The CDR3 totals 13 residues. This CDR3 reads CSVERPGANVLTF. CDR3 in DNA: TGCAGCGTTGAGAGGCCTGGGGCCAACGTCCTGACTTTC. The full variable domain, in which reference TRBV29-1 and TRBJ2-6 provide the parts outside the CDR3, is SAVISQKPSRDICQRGTSLTIQCQVDSQVTMMFWYRQQPGQSLTLIATANQGSEATYESGFVIDKFPISRPNLTFSTLTVSNMSPEDSSIYLCSVERPGANVLTFGAGSRLTVL.

This clone was detected once. V is TRBV5-4 and J is TRBJ2-7; no definite D call. Trimming stripped 4 bases from V and 5 bases from J, with 10 bases between. CDR1 is SGHNT and CDR2 is YYREEE in the germline V gene (reference sequence). The CDR3 consists of 12 residues. Here the CDR3 reads CASSTASNEQYF. CDR3 nucleotide sequence: TGTGCCAGCAGCACCGCCAGCAACGAGCAGTACTTC.

The V and J genes are TRBV5-6 and TRBJ2-7; TRBD1 aligns across 10 bases. Germline loops: CDR1 SGHDT, CDR2 YYEEEE. The CDR3 loop spans 13 amino acids. The V and J ends lost 3 bases and 6 bases, in that order; junction bases with no gene match: 3. In nucleotides, the CDR3 is TGTGCCAGCAGCTGGGGGACAGGGGTCGAGCAGTACTTC. This sequence encodes CASSWGTGVEQYF.

With respect to this clone: The sample contains more than one DNA sequence encoding this CDR3. This chain's CDR3 is CASSLAGGGTEAFF. As DNA, the CDR3 is TGCGCCAGCAGCTTGGCCGGGGGAGGCACTGAAGCTTTCTTT. This sequence joins TRBV5-1 and TRBJ1-1; TRBD1 is a possible D gene (5 bases). V lost 0 bases to trimming and J lost 4 bases, with 10 bases between them. The CDR3 is made up of 14 amino acids. Germline assignment: CDR1 SGHRS and CDR2 YFSETQ.

V gene TRBV29-1 combines with J gene TRBJ1-4, with TRBD1 matching over 7 bases. The junction had 14 bases not matched to a gene; V was cut back by 5 bases and J by 11 bases. Germline V gene sequence: CDR1 SQVTM, CDR2 ANQGSEA. CDR3 length equals 14 residues. The CDR3 here is CSVTLLRGVTKLFF. CDR3 sequence (DNA): TGCAGCGTTACCCTCCTCAGGGGGGTCACGAAACTGTTTTTT. The whole variable domain, filled in from reference TRBV29-1 and TRBJ1-4, reads SAVISQKPSRDICQRGTSLTIQCQVDSQVTMMFWYRQQPGQSLTLIATANQGSEATYESGFVIDKFPISRPNLTFSTLTVSNMSPEDSSIYLCSVTLLRGVTKLFFGSGTQLSVL.

The rearrangement links TRBV29-1 to TRBJ2-3; D is perhaps TRBD2 (6 bases). V lost 8 bases to trimming and J lost 1 base, with 25 bases between them. Looked up from germline, CDR1 is SQVTM and CDR2 is ANQGSEA. The CDR3 consists of 17 residues. The CDR3 coding sequence is TGCAGCTCAGAGGGGTGGGACTTTCTAACCCGCACAGATACGCAGTATTTT. Its translation is CSSEGWDFLTRTDTQYF.

This chain joins TRBV29-1 and TRBJ2-5; 12 nucleotides agree with TRBD2. The V and J ends lost 1 base and 4 bases, in that order; junction bases with no gene match: 7. Germline V gene data show CDR1 as SQVTM and CDR2 as ANQGSEA. The CDR3 loop spans 16 amino acids. CDR3 in DNA: TGCAGCGTTGAAGGTTTTCGACTAGCGGGGGTAGAGACCCAGTACTTC. It is translated as CSVEGFRLAGVETQYF.

J is TRBJ1-2 and V is TRBV30, with D unresolved. This CDR3 comprises 11 residues. Germline assignment: CDR1 GTSNPN and CDR2 SVGIG (reference sequence). With 1 base removed from V and 8 bases from J, the gap between germline ends came to 8 bases. CDR3 region: CAWSAAMGYTF. The CDR3 nucleotides are TGTGCCTGGAGTGCGGCAATGGGCTACACCTTC.

The rearrangement uses TRBV19 and TRBJ2-5; 8 bases match TRBD1. Germline assignment: CDR1 LNHDA and CDR2 SQIVND (reference sequence). With 5 bases clipped from V and 2 bases from J, the junction kept 4 bases outside the gene matches. The CDR3 runs to 14 residues. CDR3 in amino acids: CASSLYRGQETQYF. DNA of the CDR3: TGTGCCAGTAGTCTCTACAGGGGGCAAGAGACCCAGTACTTC.

The chain joins TRBV30 to TRBJ1-5; maybe TRBD1 (5 bases). The germline V gene encodes CDR1 GTSNPN and CDR2 SVGIG (reference sequence). Trimming cost V 2 bases and J 3 bases, with 14 bases left between them. The CDR3 totals 15 residues. The CDR3 reads CAWSSPGRINQPQHF. The DNA of the CDR3 is TGTGCCTGGAGTAGTCCGGGACGGATCAATCAGCCCCAGCATTTT.

This clone has a single count. This chain uses TRBV2 with TRBJ2-2, with D perhaps being TRBD1 or TRBD2 (5 bases each). This CDR3 spans 15 amino acids. Trimming removed 10 bases at V and 8 bases at J, with 23 bases between. The germline gives CDR1 SNHLY, CDR2 FYNNEI. The DNA of the CDR3 is TGTGCCACCCTTAGGGACCGCAAACTTTCTGGGGAGCTGTTTTTT. Its protein product is CATLRDRKLSGELFF.

The chain couples TRBV29-1 to TRBJ1-2, with a tentative D call TRBD1 (5 bases). CDR1 and CDR2 (germline): SQVTM, ANQGSEA. The CDR3 loop spans 13 amino acids. With 6 bases removed from V and 4 bases from J, the gap between germline ends came to 15 bases. CDR3 in amino acids: CSVQTAHAYGYTF. DNA of the CDR3: TGCAGCGTCCAGACAGCCCACGCCTATGGCTACACCTTC.

This clone was seen only a few times. V is TRBV7-9 and J is TRBJ2-7, with 9 bases identical to TRBD2. Losses at the gene ends were 3 bases for V and 2 bases for J; bases not matched to a gene: 2. Per the germline V gene, CDR1 is SEHNR and CDR2 is FQNEAQ (reference sequence). The CDR3 loop spans 14 amino acids. The CDR3 DNA is TGTGCCAGCAGCTTTGGCGGGGGGGCCTACGAGCAGTACTTC. This codes for CASSFGGGAYEQYF.

This sequence joins TRBV27 and TRBJ1-6; no definite D call. The germline gives CDR1 MNHEY, CDR2 SMNVEV (reference sequence). V shed 1 base and J shed 4 bases, with 8 bases lying between them. CDR3 length equals 15 residues. The CDR3: CASSLWAEYNSPLHF. CDR3 bases: TGTGCCAGCAGTTTATGGGCAGAATATAATTCACCCCTCCACTTT.

On this clone itself: At the DNA level, this CDR3 is encoded by other sequences in the same sample as well. The CDR3 nucleotides read TGTGCCAGCAGCGGACGGGACCAAGAGACCCAGTACTTC. Its translation is CASSGRDQETQYF. This chain connects TRBV9 to TRBJ2-5; D is undetermined. This CDR3 has 13 amino acids. V lost 3 bases to trimming and J lost 0 bases, with 6 bases between them. Germline values: CDR1 SGDLS, CDR2 YYNGEE.

The CDR3 DNA is TGCGCCAGCCGCACAACTATTAGCAATCAGCCCCAGCATTTT. Its protein product is CASRTTISNQPQHF. The V call is TRBV4-1, the J call TRBJ1-5; D is uncertain. Germline CDR1 reads MGHRA; CDR2 reads YSYEKL. Trimming removed 8 bases from V and 0 bases from J, with 11 bases in between. The CDR3 length is 14 residues.

The chain recombines TRBV30 with TRBJ1-4; 10 bases are a match to TRBD1. The V gene end was trimmed by 4 bases and the J gene end by 7 bases; junction bases not matched to a gene: 6. CDR1 is GTSNPN, CDR2 SVGIG, per germline (reference sequence). This CDR3 region has 14 residues. CDR3 DNA: TGTGCCTGGACTGACAGGGGGCGCACTGAAAAACTGTTTTTT. It is translated as CAWTDRGRTEKLFF.

The DNA for the CDR3 is TGTGCCAGCAGCATAGAGCTAGGTGAGCAGTTCTTC. It codes for CASSIELGEQFF. The chain recombines TRBV5-6 with TRBJ2-1, with D hard to call. The germline V gene encodes CDR1 SGHDT and CDR2 YYEEEE. V shed 4 bases and J shed 9 bases, with 11 bases lying between them. CDR3 length equals 12 residues.

The chain is built from TRBV23-1 and TRBJ2-2; D may be TRBD1 (5 bases). TRBV23-1 is noted as an ORF with a role that remains uncertain. V lost 7 bases, J lost 5 bases, and 11 bases lay in between. The CDR3 runs to 13 residues. In DNA, the CDR3 is TGCGCCAGCACCCCGACAGCAACCGGGGAGCTGTTTTTT. The encoded protein is CASTPTATGELFF.